This paragraph covers one TCR beta chain sequence. The CDR3 totals 19 residues. The V end lost 3 bases, the J end lost 4 bases, and 27 bases lay between the germline ends. CDR1 is SGHTA, CDR2 FQGNSA, per germline. Using immunoSEQ multiplex PCR, the repertoire was profiled, and TCRdb retains in-frame clones only, with some absent. The data show fewer than 300,000 clones, with about 93% seen just once and approximately 1.2% held by the top ten. These data belong to a study of blood T cell repertoires in COVID-19. Sequencing was performed on PBMCs or T cells enriched from blood (not recorded which). J is TRBJ2-5 and V is TRBV7-2; D is possibly TRBD1 (5 bases). The TCR originated in a woman aged 25 to 45 who had recovered from COVID-19. In DNA, the CDR3 is TGTGCCAGCAGCTTTCTTTTTGGGGCAGAGACAACCATCGCAGAGACCCAGTACTTC. This codes for CASSFLFGAETTIAETQYF.